This entry concerns a single T cell receptor beta chain. This sample was taken from a study of blood T cell repertoires in COVID-19. About the research overall: Collection of acute and convalescent COVID-19 samples took place in the United States, Italy and Spain. Sample material is recorded as cDNA or gDNA derived from T cells, B-cell-depleted T cells, or PBMCs.

The recovered donors of Cohort 3 showed two negative PCRs, clearance, or symptom resolution. As processed by the authors: Scientists estimated how many nucleated cells there were by amplifying reference gene primers. The assay was immunoSEQ multiplex PCR, and TCRdb's table has in-frame clones only and misses some. V, J and clone size are those of that table, while D and trimming were read from the DNA. Of about 200,000 clones listed, roughly 90% are singletons. V dropped 1 base and J dropped 5; count of bases not matched to a gene: 6. Germline CDR1 and CDR2: SGDLS and YYNGEE. The CDR3 is 16 residues long.

The V and J genes are TRBV9 and TRBJ2-2, with TRBD1 matching over 9 bases. The source material was PBMCs or T cells enriched from blood (not recorded which). This receptor was identified in a woman between 18 and 30 years old who had recovered from COVID-19. The CDR3 DNA follows: TGTGCCAGCAGCGTATCGACAGGGGGAGTAACCGGGGAGCTGTTTTTT. It codes for CASSVSTGGVTGELFF.